The 21 T cell receptor beta chains listed next were all sequenced from one sample in a study of T-cell reconstitution after alpha-beta-depleted transplantation in children. Preparation of the TCRbeta library involved a method that used unique molecular identifiers. TCRdb used MiXCR to reprocess the PCR reads, holding one entry per CDR3 protein. The table has about 580,000 distinct CDR3 sequences, more than 20% seen once. Source: PBMCs, taken before TCRalphabeta/CD19-depleted stem cell transplant. The origin of the receptors is a boy younger than two with Wiskott-Aldrich syndrome, due to receive a stem cell transplant.

A few counts support this clonotype. The chain uses TRBV20-1 and TRBJ2-7; D perhaps matches TRBD1 (6 bases). CDR3 length: 13 residues. Trimming left V 4 bases short and J 3 bases short, with 13 bases between. Germline V CDR1 and CDR2: DFQATT, SNEGSKA (reference sequence). The CDR3 sequence: CSATSNRVYEQYF. As DNA, the CDR3 is TGCAGTGCTACCTCTAACAGGGTCTACGAGCAGTACTTC.

Only a few counts were recorded for this clonotype. J is TRBJ2-3 and V is TRBV12-3 or TRBV12-4, with D possibly being TRBD1 or TRBD2 (6 bases each). Trimming stripped 8 bases from V and 1 base from J, with 7 bases between. The CDR3 covers 12 residues. The CDR3 nucleotides read TGTGCCAGCGGGGGGCGCACAGATACGCAGTATTTT. Translating it yields CASGGRTDTQYF.

This clonotype was seen more than once but under ten times. The rearrangement links TRBV12-3 or TRBV12-4 to TRBJ2-2; a weak D match, TRBD2 (6 bases). V was cut by 8 bases and J by 4 bases, with 17 bases left in between. The CDR3 sequence is 15 residues long. The CDR3 bases are TGTGCCAGCTCGGCTAGCGCCCTAGGCACCGGGGAGCTGTTTTTT. Translation gives CASSASALGTGELFF.

This clonotype was observed a handful of times. The V call is TRBV2, the J call TRBJ2-1, with D unresolved. CDR1 is SNHLY, CDR2 FYNNEI, per germline. The CDR3 consists of 16 residues. Between the trimmed V and J ends, which lost 3 bases and 0 bases, there was a span of 12 bases. The CDR3 loop reads CASSDDWAGSYNEQFF. The DNA of the CDR3 is TGTGCCAGCAGTGATGACTGGGCTGGCTCCTACAATGAGCAGTTCTTC.

This clonotype was seen a few times. This sequence joins TRBV10-3 and TRBJ1-5; 9 bases are a match to TRBD1. V gave up 10 bases and J gave up 5 bases; unmatched junction bases: 3. The germline gives CDR1 ENHRY, CDR2 SYGVKD. The CDR3 consists of 12 residues. As DNA, the CDR3 is TGTGCCACGACAGGGGGAGATCAGCCCCAGCATTTT. It is translated as CATTGGDQPQHF.

This clonotype was seen a handful of times. The chain couples TRBV5-6 to TRBJ1-3; D remains ambiguous. The CDR3 contains 14 residues. CDR1 and CDR2 from the germline V gene are SGHDT and YYEEEE. V was clipped by 4 bases and J by 0 bases, with 8 bases between them. This chain's CDR3 is CASSLVDSGNTIYF. CDR3 in DNA: TGTGCCAGCAGCCTGGTAGACTCTGGAAACACCATATATTTT.

The genes are TRBV5-1 and TRBJ2-1; maybe TRBD1 (7 bases). Per the germline V gene, CDR1 is SGHRS and CDR2 is YFSETQ. The ends were cut back, 4 bases at V and 5 bases at J, with 16 bases in the middle. The CDR3 consists of 15 residues. For the CDR3, the DNA is TGCGCCAGCAGCGTTGGGCAGGGGGGAAACAATGAGCAGTTCTTC. It is translated as CASSVGQGGNNEQFF.

This clonotype was counted a few times. The chain combines TRBV20-1 with TRBJ2-5, with no clear D. From germline, CDR1 is DFQATT and CDR2 SNEGSKA (reference sequence). V was clipped by 0 bases and J by 5 bases, with 10 bases between them. The CDR3 totals 13 residues. Here the CDR3 reads CSARDQARETQYF. The CDR3 DNA reads TGCAGTGCTAGAGATCAAGCCCGGGAGACCCAGTACTTC.

The J gene is TRBJ1-1, the V gene TRBV5-1; D gene unclear. Germline V CDR1 and CDR2: SGHRS, YFSETQ. The CDR3 loop spans 13 amino acids. V shed 4 bases and J shed 0 bases, with 7 bases lying between them. CDR3 nucleotide sequence: TGCGCCAGCAGCGCAGAGGTGAACACTGAAGCTTTCTTT. This codes for CASSAEVNTEAFF.

There are a few counts of this clonotype. The J gene is TRBJ2-1, the V gene TRBV20-1; TRBD2 agrees at 12 bases. The CDR3 loop spans 18 amino acids. CDR1 and CDR2 (germline): DFQATT, SNEGSKA (reference sequence). Losses at the gene ends were 0 bases for V and 7 bases for J; bases not matched to a gene: 13. In nucleotides, the CDR3 is TGCAGTGCTAGAGATACCCCGATCATGACTAGCGGGAGAAATGAGCAGTTCTTC. Residues: CSARDTPIMTSGRNEQFF.

This clonotype was seen a handful of times. The chain carries TRBV10-3 and TRBJ2-5; D is perhaps TRBD1 (6 bases). This CDR3 spans 14 amino acids. Germline V CDR1 and CDR2: ENHRY, SYGVKD. V was clipped by 2 bases and J by 5 bases, with 12 bases between them. CDR3 nucleotides: TGTGCCATCAGTGAGGTCAGGGGCGCGGAGACCCAGTACTTC. This sequence encodes CAISEVRGAETQYF.

The gene calls are TRBV12-3 or TRBV12-4 and TRBJ2-2; D might be TRBD2 (6 bases). The CDR3 covers 14 residues. V lost 6 bases and J lost 6, with 14 bases in between. The CDR3 sequence: CASSRRLVPGELFF. As DNA, the CDR3 is TGTGCCAGCAGCCGGAGACTAGTTCCCGGGGAGCTGTTTTTT.

The CDR3 protein is CAISSTAWAYNEQFF. In DNA, the CDR3 is TGTGCCATCAGTTCCACCGCATGGGCGTACAATGAGCAGTTCTTC. The chain combines TRBV10-3 with TRBJ2-1; D unresolved. Germline values: CDR1 ENHRY, CDR2 SYGVKD. V was trimmed by 5 bases and J by 4 bases, leaving 15 bases between them. The CDR3 runs 15 residues.

This rearrangement joins TRBV14 to TRBJ2-1, with 8 bases lining up with TRBD2. The germline V gene has CDR1 SGHDN and CDR2 FVKESK. The CDR3 totals 16 residues. The V gene end was trimmed by 4 bases and the J gene end by 8 bases; junction bases not matched to a gene: 13. The CDR3 DNA follows: TGTGCCAGCAGCCGCAGGGGCCTAGCGGGTAGGGATGAGCAGTTCTTC. Protein product: CASSRRGLAGRDEQFF. Filled out from reference TRBV14 and TRBJ2-1, the complete variable domain reads EAGVTQFPSHSVIEKGQTVTLRCDPISGHDNLYWYRRVMGKEIKFLLHFVKESKQDESGMPNNRFLAERTGGTYSTLKVQPAELEDSGVYFCASSRRGLAGRDEQFFGPGTRLTVL.

The V call is TRBV11-2, the J call TRBJ2-7, with D perhaps assigned TRBD1 or TRBD2 (5 bases each). This CDR3 is 15 amino acids long. In germline, CDR1 is SGHAT, CDR2 FQNNGV. Trimming removed 1 base at V and 0 bases at J, with 10 bases between. CDR3 DNA sequence: TGTGCCAGCAGCTTAGTAGGGACCGCCTCCTACGAGCAGTACTTC. The encoded protein is CASSLVGTASYEQYF. Based on the CDR3 plus reference TRBV11-2 and TRBJ2-7, the full variable domain is EAGVAQSPRYKIIEKRQSVAFWCNPISGHATLYWYQQILGQGPKLLIQFQNNGVVDDSQLPKDRFSAERLKGVDSTLKIQPAKLEDSAVYLCASSLVGTASYEQYFGPGTRLTVT.

This clonotype was detected a few times. The V call is TRBV4-1, the J call TRBJ1-1; 7 nucleotides line up with TRBD1. Germline values: CDR1 MGHRA, CDR2 YSYEKL. The CDR3 loop spans 18 amino acids. The junction had 14 bases not matched to a gene; V was cut back by 4 bases and J by 0 bases. In nucleotides, the CDR3 is TGCGCCAGCAGCCCAAACGTAGGGGGCTCTATGGTGAACACTGAAGCTTTCTTT. Translation gives CASSPNVGGSMVNTEAFF.

This clonotype was seen just once. V gene TRBV11-2 combines with J gene TRBJ2-6; no clear D. The CDR3 is made up of 16 amino acids. Per germline, CDR1 SGHAT and CDR2 FQNNGV. Trimming removed 0 bases at V and 0 bases at J, with 6 bases between. The CDR3 DNA follows: TGTGCCAGCAGCTTAGATTTTGGCTCTGGGGCCAACGTCCTGACTTTC. Its protein is CASSLDFGSGANVLTF.

This clonotype was counted only a few times. J is TRBJ1-2 and V is TRBV5-1, with D possibly being TRBD1 (6 bases). V was trimmed by 4 bases and J by 3 bases, leaving 16 bases between them. The CDR3 contains 15 residues. Germline V gene lookup returns CDR1 SGHRS and CDR2 YFSETQ. CDR3 sequence: CASSPITPGDYGYTF. As DNA, the CDR3 is TGCGCCAGCAGCCCAATCACCCCAGGGGACTATGGCTACACCTTC.

The J gene is TRBJ2-1, the V gene TRBV29-1; 10 bases map to TRBD2. The CDR3 spans 14 residues. V gave up 5 bases and J gave up 4 bases; unmatched junction bases: 5. Germline loops: CDR1 SQVTM, CDR2 ANQGSEA. The CDR3 DNA follows: TGCAGCGTTTCAGCGGGAGGGACTTACAATGAGCAGTTCTTC. As protein: CSVSAGGTYNEQFF.

This clonotype was counted only a few times. The V gene is TRBV29-1, the J gene TRBJ1-1, with TRBD1 identical over 8 bases. Looked up from germline, CDR1 is SQVTM and CDR2 is ANQGSEA. With V trimmed by 7 bases and J by 5 bases, 6 bases remained unmatched. The CDR3 spans 12 residues. The CDR3 is CSAQDRETEAFF. The CDR3 coding sequence is TGCAGCGCACAGGACAGGGAAACTGAAGCTTTCTTT.

The V gene is TRBV4-1, the J gene TRBJ1-2, with D unresolved. The CDR3 contains 14 residues. Trimming stripped 1 base from V and 4 bases from J, with 10 bases between. Germline-derived CDR1 and CDR2 are MGHRA and YSYEKL. CDR3 loop: CASSQAPQFYGYTF. The CDR3 nucleotides are TGCGCCAGCAGCCAAGCCCCACAATTCTATGGCTACACCTTC.